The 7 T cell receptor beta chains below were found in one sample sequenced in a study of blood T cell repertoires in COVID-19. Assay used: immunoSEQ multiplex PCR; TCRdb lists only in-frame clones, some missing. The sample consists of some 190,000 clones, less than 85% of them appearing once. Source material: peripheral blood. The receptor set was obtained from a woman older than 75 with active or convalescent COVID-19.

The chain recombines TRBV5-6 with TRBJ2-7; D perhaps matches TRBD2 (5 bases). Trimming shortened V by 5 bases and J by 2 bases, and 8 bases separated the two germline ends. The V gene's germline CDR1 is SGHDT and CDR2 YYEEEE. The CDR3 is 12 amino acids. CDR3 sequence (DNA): TGTGCCAGCAGTTCCGGGACCTACGAGCAGTACTTC. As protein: CASSSGTYEQYF.

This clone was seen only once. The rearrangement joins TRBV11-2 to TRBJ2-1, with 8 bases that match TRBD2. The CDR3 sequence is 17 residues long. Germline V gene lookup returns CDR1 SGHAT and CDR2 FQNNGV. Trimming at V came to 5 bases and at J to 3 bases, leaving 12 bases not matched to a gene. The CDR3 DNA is TGTGCCAGCAGCCCGAGGGGAGCGGGAGCCTTCTACAATGAGCAGTTCTTC. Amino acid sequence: CASSPRGAGAFYNEQFF.

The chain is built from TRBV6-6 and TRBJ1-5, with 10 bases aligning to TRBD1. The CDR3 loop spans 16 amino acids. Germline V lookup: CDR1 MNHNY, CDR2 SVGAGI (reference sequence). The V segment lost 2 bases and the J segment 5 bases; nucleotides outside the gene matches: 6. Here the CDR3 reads CASSYGWGTGDQPQHF. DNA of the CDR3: TGTGCCAGCAGTTACGGGTGGGGGACAGGGGATCAGCCCCAGCATTTT.

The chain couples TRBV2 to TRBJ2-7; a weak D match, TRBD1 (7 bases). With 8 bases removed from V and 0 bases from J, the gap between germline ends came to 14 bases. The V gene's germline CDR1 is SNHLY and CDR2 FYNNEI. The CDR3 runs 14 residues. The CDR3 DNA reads TGTGCCAGCTCAAGGGGGGACAGCTCCTACGAGCAGTACTTC. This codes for CASSRGDSSYEQYF. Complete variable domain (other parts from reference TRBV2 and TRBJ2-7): EPEVTQTPSHQVTQMGQEVILRCVPISNHLYFYWYRQILGQKVEFLVSFYNNEISEKSEIFDDQFSVERPDGSNFTLKIRSTKLEDSAMYFCASSRGDSSYEQYFGPGTRLTVT.

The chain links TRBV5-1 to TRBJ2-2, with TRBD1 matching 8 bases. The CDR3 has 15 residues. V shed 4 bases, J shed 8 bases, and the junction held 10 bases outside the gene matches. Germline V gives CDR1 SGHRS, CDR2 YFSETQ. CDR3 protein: CASSIGPGGPGELFF. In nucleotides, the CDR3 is TGCGCCAGCAGCATAGGGCCAGGGGGCCCGGGGGAGCTGTTTTTT. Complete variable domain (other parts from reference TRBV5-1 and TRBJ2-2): KAGVTQTPRYLIKTRGQQVTLSCSPISGHRSVSWYQQTPGQGLQFLFEYFSETQRNKGNFPGRFSGRQFSNSRSEMNVSTLELGDSALYLCASSIGPGGPGELFFGEGSRLTVL.

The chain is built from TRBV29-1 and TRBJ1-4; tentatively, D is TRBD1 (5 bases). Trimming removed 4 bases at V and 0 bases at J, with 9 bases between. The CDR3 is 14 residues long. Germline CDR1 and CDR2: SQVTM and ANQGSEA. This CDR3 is CSVGTLATNEKLFF. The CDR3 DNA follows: TGCAGCGTTGGGACACTTGCAACTAATGAAAAACTGTTTTTT.

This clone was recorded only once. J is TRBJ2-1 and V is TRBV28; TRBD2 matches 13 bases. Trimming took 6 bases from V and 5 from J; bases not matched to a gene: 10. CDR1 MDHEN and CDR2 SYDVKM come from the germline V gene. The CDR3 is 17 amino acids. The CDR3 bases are TGTGCCAGCAGCCCCATACTAGCGGGAGGGCGACACAATGAGCAGTTCTTC. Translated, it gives CASSPILAGGRHNEQFF.